This T cell receptor (beta chain) was recovered during a study of shared clonotypes between healthy human individuals. This clone was detected a few times. Its target is unknown. Sequencing used immunoSEQ multiplex PCR; TCRdb keeps in-frame clones, though not all of them. Among over 2 million clones, around 90% were seen once, and the ten largest hold more than 0.35%. CDR3 size: 13 residues. Germline CDR1 and CDR2: MNHNS and SASEGT. The trim removed 6 bases at V and 10 bases at J, leaving 11 bases unmatched. Donors were healthy HIV-negative adults without recent acute infections or vaccinations. Donors comprised only Caucasian adults living in Nashville, Tennessee. Findings and limits, study-wide: With several donors compared, 4.5% to 6.5% of naive CD4 clonotypes were shared.

This TCR was recovered from a man aged 18 to 29 in good health. Some clones in this sample may be carry-over from other donors' samples. Sample: naive CD4+ T cells from PBMCs. The subset denotes: CD45RA+ positively selected. V usage is TRBV6-1 and J usage is TRBJ1-1; 7 positions match TRBD1. CDR3 sequence (DNA): TGTGCCAGCAGAGTTACAGGGGAGCTGGCAGCTTTCTTT. It translates to CASRVTGELAAFF.